Each of the 32 T cell receptor beta chains below was sequenced from the same sample in a study of blood T cells in healthy people across ages. Sample-barcoded 5' priming and a J-beta primer mix drove a second PCR of about 7 to 12 cycles. TCRdb used MiXCR to reprocess the 5' RACE reads, holding one entry per CDR3 protein. The top ten hold 15% to 17% of the sample, which has 650,000 to 700,000 distinct CDR3 sequences, roughly 32% seen once. The sequencing sample was made of blood. The receptors stem from a woman over 75 in good health.

Points on this clonotype: Sequence at one end of the junction differs from germline and may be a read error. The chain has TRBV5-6 and TRBJ2-1, with 8 bases aligning to TRBD2. This CDR3 is 13 amino acids long. In germline, CDR1 is SGHDT, CDR2 YYEEEE. The CDR3 spells CAGSPTSALAQFF. The CDR3 DNA is TGTGCCGGCAGCCCGACTAGCGCCCTTGCGCAGTTCTTC.

This clonotype was seen ten or more times. The rearrangement joins TRBV6-1 to TRBJ2-7; no clear D. The CDR3 runs to 13 residues. V dropped 7 bases and J dropped 2 bases, with 12 bases sitting between them. Germline loops: CDR1 MNHNS, CDR2 SASEGT. The CDR3 DNA reads TGTGCCAGCATAGAGGTTTCTCCCTACGAGCAGTACTTC. It encodes CASIEVSPYEQYF.

This clonotype was seen only a few times. A read error may explain this, as a much larger clone is one base away. This rearrangement joins TRBV6-5 to TRBJ2-5, with TRBD2 identical over 8 bases. The germline gives CDR1 MNHEY, CDR2 SVGAGI. Germline trimming cut 6 bases from V and 11 bases from J; bases unmatched to any gene: 11. This CDR3 is 13 amino acids long. Here the CDR3 reads CASSLGLAGRQYF. The DNA of the CDR3 is TGTGCCAGCAGCCTAGGACTAGCTGGAAGGCAGTACTTC.

This clonotype came up many times. CDR3 region: CASSPGGGRPQHF. In DNA, the CDR3 is TGTGCCAGCAGTCCTGGGGGGGGGCGGCCCCAGCATTTT. The rearrangement joins TRBV6-2 or TRBV6-3 to TRBJ1-5; a weak D match, TRBD1 (6 bases). This CDR3 is 13 amino acids long. Between the trimmed V and J ends, which lost 5 bases and 9 bases, there was a span of 14 bases. Germline CDR1 reads MNHEY; CDR2 reads SVGEGT.

In this sample, this clonotype turned up a few times. J is TRBJ2-1 and V is TRBV10-3; D is unresolved. V lost 4 bases to trimming and J lost 5 bases, with 15 bases between them. The germline V gene encodes CDR1 ENHRY and CDR2 SYGVKD. The CDR3 contains 15 residues. In DNA, the CDR3 is TGTGCCATCAGTGGGTCGAAGGACGGACACAATGAGCAGTTCTTC. Protein product: CAISGSKDGHNEQFF.

This chain connects TRBV7-8 to TRBJ2-5; 9 bases are a match to TRBD1. CDR3 length equals 15 residues. Unmatched junction bases numbered 7, after V lost 6 bases and J lost 2 bases. The germline V gene encodes CDR1 SGHVS and CDR2 FQNEAQ. The CDR3 loop reads CASRPRGQGQETQYF. In DNA form, the CDR3 reads TGTGCCAGCAGACCGCGTGGACAGGGGCAAGAGACCCAGTACTTC.

The chain recombines TRBV7-9 with TRBJ1-5, with a weak D call TRBD1 (5 bases). Germline lookup yields CDR1 SEHNR and CDR2 FQNEAQ (reference sequence). V gave up 1 base and J gave up 7 bases, with 14 bases separating them. The length of the CDR3 is 15 residues. CDR3 loop: CASSLGVTGLQPQHF. CDR3 coding DNA: TGTGCCAGCAGCTTAGGCGTTACGGGGCTCCAGCCCCAGCATTTT.

At least ten counts were recorded for this clonotype. In DNA, the CDR3 is TGTGCCACCAGCAGAGATAGGCTCCCTAATTCACCCCTCCACTTT. It specifies CATSRDRLPNSPLHF. This sequence joins TRBV15 and TRBJ1-6; D gene uncertain. V was shortened by 0 bases and J by 6 bases, with 9 bases between the two germline ends. The CDR3 covers 15 residues. The V gene's germline CDR1 is LNHNV and CDR2 YYDKDF (reference sequence). The full variable domain, rest sourced from reference TRBV15 and TRBJ1-6, is DAMVIQNPRYQVTQFGKPVTLSCSQTLNHNVMYWYQQKSSQAPKLLFHYYDKDFNNEADTPDNFQSRRPNTSFCFLDIRSPGLGDTAMYLCATSRDRLPNSPLHFGNGTRLTVT.

This clonotype was recorded at least ten times. V usage is TRBV5-1 and J usage is TRBJ2-5; no definite D call. This CDR3 spans 14 amino acids. The germline CDR1 and CDR2 sequences are SGHRS and YFSETQ. V lost 0 bases to trimming and J lost 5 bases, with 11 bases between them. The CDR3 loop is CASSLASSRETQYF. In DNA form, the CDR3 reads TGCGCCAGCAGCTTGGCCTCTTCGAGGGAGACCCAGTACTTC.

The V gene is TRBV30, the J gene TRBJ2-3, with D perhaps TRBD2 (6 bases). The CDR3 has 15 residues. The V end lost 4 bases, the J end lost 4 bases, and 18 bases lay between the germline ends. CDR1 GTSNPN and CDR2 SVGIG come from the germline V gene (reference sequence). Here the CDR3 reads CAWTIGGIPSDTQYF. The CDR3 nucleotides read TGTGCCTGGACTATCGGCGGGATTCCCTCAGATACGCAGTATTTT.

This clonotype was counted only a few times. J is TRBJ1-1 and V is TRBV30, with D perhaps TRBD1 (5 bases). The V end lost 3 bases, the J end lost 3 bases, and 17 bases lay between the germline ends. Germline V gene lookup returns CDR1 GTSNPN and CDR2 SVGIG (reference sequence). This CDR3 has 15 residues. CDR3 sequence: CAWSPKTGGDTEAFF. The CDR3 DNA follows: TGTGCCTGGAGCCCAAAGACGGGGGGGGACACTGAAGCTTTCTTT.

This chain connects TRBV3-1 to TRBJ1-2; D not resolved. Trimming stripped 1 base from V and 5 bases from J, with 11 bases between. Germline values: CDR1 LGHDT, CDR2 YNNKEL (reference sequence). CDR3 length equals 14 residues. CDR3 bases: TGTGCCAGCAGCCAAGGTCGGGTAGAGTATGGCTACACCTTC. Amino acids: CASSQGRVEYGYTF.

At least ten counts were recorded for this clonotype. V and J are TRBV19 and TRBJ2-4; D gene unclear. Per germline, CDR1 LNHDA and CDR2 SQIVND (reference sequence). Trimming shortened V by 5 bases and J by 0 bases, and 11 bases separated the two germline ends. This CDR3 comprises 15 residues. The DNA of the CDR3 is TGTGCCAGTAGTTTACAGTCACTAGCCAAAAACATTCAGTACTTC. Its protein is CASSLQSLAKNIQYF.

The chain employs TRBV6-1 and TRBJ1-6; a weak D match, TRBD1 (6 bases). Trimming pared 5 bases from V and 10 bases from J, leaving 15 bases between. The CDR3 is 14 residues long. Germline-derived CDR1 and CDR2 are MNHNS and SASEGT. The CDR3 protein is CASSQTGYRSPLHF. CDR3 nucleotide sequence: TGTGCCAGCAGTCAGACAGGTTATAGATCACCCCTCCACTTT.

This clonotype has ten or more counts. The chain recombines TRBV7-3 with TRBJ1-2, with D possibly being TRBD1 (6 bases). The germline CDR1 and CDR2 sequences are SGHTA and FQGTGA. CDR3 size: 13 residues. Deletions cut 2 bases from V and 6 bases from J, with 10 bases between. The CDR3 nucleotides are TGTGCCAGCAGCTTAGGACAGCAGGATGGCTACACCTTC. It codes for CASSLGQQDGYTF.

This clonotype has a count of ten or more. This chain uses TRBV5-1 with TRBJ2-1; 11 nucleotides line up with TRBD2. Trimming removed 2 bases from V and 4 bases from J; junction bases left unmatched: 8. Germline CDR1 and CDR2: SGHRS and YFSETQ. The length of the CDR3 is 17 residues. The CDR3 sequence: CASSFPLAGGRYNEQFF. The CDR3, as DNA: TGCGCCAGCAGCTTTCCGCTAGCGGGGGGCAGGTACAATGAGCAGTTCTTC.

This clonotype was observed many times. The V gene is TRBV6-2 or TRBV6-3, the J gene TRBJ1-5; a possible D gene is TRBD1 (6 bases). Deletions cut 2 bases from V and 6 bases from J, with 11 bases between. Germline V gene lookup returns CDR1 MNHEY and CDR2 SVGEGT. The CDR3 runs to 14 residues. This chain's CDR3 is CASSYVQGSQPQHF. CDR3 bases: TGTGCCAGCAGTTACGTACAGGGTAGTCAGCCCCAGCATTTT.

This chain connects TRBV12-3 or TRBV12-4 to TRBJ2-2; D assignment may be TRBD1 or TRBD2 (5 bases each). The length of the CDR3 is 12 residues. Deletions cut 10 bases from V and 6 bases from J, with 12 bases between. This chain's CDR3 is CATRLGAGELFF. The CDR3 DNA reads TGTGCCACCAGACTGGGGGCCGGGGAGCTGTTTTTT.

This clonotype has a count of ten or more. This chain links TRBV5-4 with TRBJ2-3; 9 positions match TRBD1. This CDR3 spans 15 amino acids. CDR1 is SGHNT, CDR2 YYREEE, per germline (reference sequence). J was trimmed by 1 base and V by 2 bases; bases with no gene match: 2. CDR3 nucleotides: TGTGCCAGCAGCTTCGGGACAGGGCGCACAGATACGCAGTATTTT. It translates to CASSFGTGRTDTQYF. Drawing the rest from reference TRBV5-4 and TRBJ2-3, the complete variable domain is ETGVTQSPTHLIKTRGQQVTLRCSSQSGHNTVSWYQQALGQGPQFIFQYYREEENGRGNFPPRFSGLQFPNYSSELNVNALELDDSALYLCASSFGTGRTDTQYFGPGTRLTVL.

This clonotype was found a few times. Given a much more abundant clone one base away, this may be a read error. The chain recombines TRBV5-8 with TRBJ2-5, with 9 bases fitting TRBD2. The end of the DNA is better explained by TRBJ2-1, so the J call may be wrong. CDR1 and CDR2 from the germline V gene are SGHTS and YDEGEE. The CDR3 length is 16 residues. Written as DNA, the CDR3 is TGTGCCAGCAGCTTGGGGCTAGCGGGGTACCAAGAGACCCAGTTCTTC. Its protein is CASSLGLAGYQETQFF.

This clonotype was seen a few times. The chain uses TRBV18 and TRBJ1-6; unclear D gene. V lost 3 bases, J lost 9 bases, and 12 bases lay in between. Germline assignment: CDR1 KGHSH and CDR2 LQKENI. The CDR3 has 14 amino acids. Here the CDR3 DNA reads TGTGCCAGCTCACCTGACGGGGAGGGTTCACCCCTCCACTTT. Encoded protein: CASSPDGEGSPLHF.

This clonotype came up a few times. This chain joins TRBV2 and TRBJ1-3; 12 bases are shared with TRBD1. V dropped 4 bases and J dropped 9; count of bases not matched to a gene: 10. The germline gives CDR1 SNHLY, CDR2 FYNNEI. The CDR3 covers 16 residues. CDR3 nucleotide sequence: TGTGCCAGCAGTGCATTCCCCGGGACAGGGGGCGTCACCATATATTTT. Residues: CASSAFPGTGGVTIYF.

Of note for this clonotype: Since a much larger clone is just one base distant, this may be a read error. The chain employs TRBV29-1 and TRBJ2-1, with TRBD2 matching over 7 bases. J was trimmed by 5 bases and V by 4 bases; bases with no gene match: 11. This CDR3 is 15 amino acids long. Germline loops: CDR1 SQVTM, CDR2 ANQGSEA. The CDR3 loop reads CSVGGGAGMDNEQFF. The CDR3 DNA reads as TGCAGCGTTGGCGGGGGAGCGGGGATGGACAATGAGCAGTTCTTC.

This clonotype was detected many times. The chain joins TRBV20-1 to TRBJ2-3; TRBD1 is a possible D gene (6 bases). V was pared by 0 bases and J by 2 bases, with 21 bases between. Germline CDR1 and CDR2: DFQATT and SNEGSKA (reference sequence). This CDR3 region has 18 residues. The CDR3 here is CSARDPRVGALFTDTQYF. CDR3 in DNA: TGCAGTGCTAGAGATCCGAGGGTGGGGGCACTCTTCACAGATACGCAGTATTTT.

The rearrangement joins TRBV2 to TRBJ2-3; D could derive from TRBD1 or TRBD2 (5 bases each). V lost 5 bases and J 7 bases, leaving 28 bases between the germline ends. CDR1 SNHLY and CDR2 FYNNEI come from the germline V gene. CDR3 size: 18 residues. DNA for the CDR3: TGTGCCAGCAGTACGAGTCGGGTGGCAGGGAGAGACAGAAATACGCAGTATTTT. Amino acids: CASSTSRVAGRDRNTQYF.

The rearrangement joins TRBV10-3 to TRBJ1-1; 8 positions agree with TRBD1. The V gene end was trimmed by 6 bases and the J gene end by 1 base; junction bases not matched to a gene: 16. The germline V gene encodes CDR1 ENHRY and CDR2 SYGVKD. This CDR3 spans 18 amino acids. This chain's CDR3 is CAISGVKQGEMRNTEAFF. CDR3 DNA sequence: TGTGCCATCAGCGGGGTGAAACAGGGGGAGATGCGGAACACTGAAGCTTTCTTT.

This chain links TRBV4-3 with TRBJ2-1; a weak D match, TRBD2 (6 bases). The J call may not be correct, given that the DNA end is closer to TRBJ2-7. CDR1 is LGHNA and CDR2 is YSLEER in the germline V gene. CDR3 length: 16 residues. The CDR3 nucleotides read TGCGCCAGCAGCCAAGGGTTGGGAGGAGGATACAATGAGCAGTACTTC. Its protein is CASSQGLGGGYNEQYF.

This clonotype was recorded many times. J is TRBJ1-2 and V is TRBV27; D perhaps matches TRBD1 (5 bases). Trimming removed 5 bases from V and 8 bases from J, with 15 bases in between. CDR3 length: 13 residues. The V gene's germline CDR1 is MNHEY and CDR2 SMNVEV (reference sequence). The CDR3 sequence: CASSAGVRDGYTF. The CDR3 coding sequence is TGTGCCAGCAGTGCCGGTGTCAGGGACGGCTACACCTTC.

V usage is TRBV7-9 and J usage is TRBJ1-1; D is ambiguous. V was trimmed by 2 bases and J by 0 bases, leaving 4 bases between them. Germline V lookup: CDR1 SEHNR, CDR2 FQNEAQ (reference sequence). The CDR3 length is 13 residues. DNA of the CDR3: TGTGCCAGCAGCTTAAACGTGAACACTGAAGCTTTCTTT. It encodes CASSLNVNTEAFF.

The table lists this clonotype with a few counts. The V call is TRBV7-2, the J call TRBJ1-1; D remains unclear. This CDR3 has 14 residues. Germline loops: CDR1 SGHTA, CDR2 FQGNSA. Trimming left V 5 bases short and J 4 bases short, with 14 bases between. The chain's CDR3 is CASSAVAGSTEAFF. In DNA, the CDR3 is TGTGCCAGCAGCGCGGTCGCCGGGAGCACTGAAGCTTTCTTT.

This clonotype was seen a handful of times. With a much larger clone just one base away, this may be a read error. The CDR3 DNA is TGCAGTGCCCCGGGGTCGGGCGAGACCCAGTACTTC. This gives the protein CSAPGSGETQYF. The chain has TRBV20-1 and TRBJ2-5; D perhaps matches TRBD2 (5 bases). The CDR3 is 12 residues long. Trimming took off 6 bases at V and 5 bases at J, with 13 bases between the two ends. From germline, CDR1 is DFQATT and CDR2 SNEGSKA (reference sequence).

There are a few counts of this clonotype. This may be a read error, as it is one base from a much larger clone. This chain joins TRBV10-3 and TRBJ2-7; TRBD2 matches at 9 bases. CDR3 length: 15 residues. J lost 7 bases, V lost 6 bases, and 13 bases had no gene match. Germline-derived CDR1 and CDR2 are ENHRY and SYGVKD. CDR3 sequence: CAIRVASGDGNEQYF. CDR3 in DNA: TGTGCCATCAGAGTAGCTAGCGGGGATGGTAATGAGCAGTACTTC.